The next 5 T cell receptor beta chains were all read from a single sample in a study of shared clonotypes between healthy human individuals. The repertoire was sequenced with immunoSEQ multiplex PCR; TCRdb's copy has only in-frame clones and lacks some. The repertoire holds about 2.4 million clones, with approximately 90% as singletons. Source material: naive CD4+ T cells sorted from blood. This sample's subset: CD45RA+ positively selected. Every receptor here comes from a man younger than 35 in good health.

The chain couples TRBV20-1 to TRBJ2-1; 10 bases map to TRBD1. V gave up 6 bases and J gave up 14 bases; unmatched junction bases: 7. Germline CDR1 reads DFQATT; CDR2 reads SNEGSKA (reference sequence). There are 11 residues in the CDR3. The CDR3 loop reads CSAREDRGEFF. CDR3 nucleotides: TGCAGTGCCCGAGAGGACAGGGGGGAGTTCTTC.

V usage is TRBV14 and J usage is TRBJ2-7; D is unclear. This CDR3 comprises 14 residues. Germline V CDR1 and CDR2: SGHDN, FVKESK. V was trimmed by 4 bases and J by 5 bases, leaving 15 bases between them. The CDR3 bases are TGTGCCAGCAGCCTCCGGACGGTTGGCAACGAGCAGTACTTC. Translating it yields CASSLRTVGNEQYF.

The count of this clone is one. This chain uses TRBV5-4 with TRBJ2-3, with D uncertain. This CDR3 contains 15 residues. Trimming stripped 0 bases from V and 1 base from J, with 9 bases between. From germline, CDR1 is SGHNT and CDR2 YYREEE (reference sequence). The CDR3 protein is CASSLDPIGTDTQYF. In DNA, the CDR3 is TGTGCCAGCAGCTTGGACCCAATAGGCACAGATACGCAGTATTTT. Based on the CDR3 plus reference TRBV5-4 and TRBJ2-3, the full variable domain is ETGVTQSPTHLIKTRGQQVTLRCSSQSGHNTVSWYQQALGQGPQFIFQYYREEENGRGNFPPRFSGLQFPNYSSELNVNALELDDSALYLCASSLDPIGTDTQYFGPGTRLTVL.

The rearrangement uses TRBV11-2 and TRBJ1-6; D remains unclear. Germline lookup yields CDR1 SGHAT and CDR2 FQNNGV. The V gene lost 7 bases and the J gene lost 3 bases, with 13 bases spanning the gap. The CDR3 sequence is 15 residues long. In DNA, the CDR3 is TGTGCCAGCACCCTCCGGGGATACTATAATTCACCCCTCCACTTT. Its protein product is CASTLRGYYNSPLHF.

The gene calls are TRBV28 and TRBJ2-3; D assignment may be TRBD1 or TRBD2 (7 bases each). This CDR3 spans 16 amino acids. Per the germline V gene, CDR1 is MDHEN and CDR2 is SYDVKM. Trimming pared 5 bases from V and 0 bases from J, leaving 15 bases between. DNA for the CDR3: TGTGCCAGCAGTACCCAGGGGGGGCCCAGCACAGATACGCAGTATTTT. Amino acids: CASSTQGGPSTDTQYF.